The clone carrying this TCR beta chain was counted at least ten times. What it recognizes is unknown. Graves' hyperthyroidism is called stable when ophthalmopathy does not progress within 18 months. This entry belongs to a study of T cells in Graves' hyperthyroidism and ophthalmopathy. Findings and limits, study-wide: The majority of expanded thyroid clonotypes above 0.001 also appeared in blood.

The trim removed 0 bases at V and 2 bases at J, leaving 12 bases unmatched. CDR3 length: 18 amino acids. Template material for amplifying TCR beta CDR3 regions consisted of RNA transcripts. The HTBI primer set was used in a first-round RT-PCR of the TCR CDR3. One entry per CDR3 protein results from TCRdb running MiXCR on the multiplex PCR reads. This repertoire shows around 500,000 distinct CDR3 sequences, roughly 14% found once; its top ten account for about a sixth. The specimen sequenced was blood. This TCR came from a woman younger than 30 with Graves' hyperthyroidism. The genes are TRBV12-3 or TRBV12-4 and TRBJ2-7; 8 bases agree with TRBD2. CDR3 sequence: CASSLAGGFLAGAYEQYF. CDR3 sequence (DNA): TGTGCCAGCAGTTTAGCGGGTGGGTTTCTAGCGGGTGCCTACGAGCAGTACTTC.